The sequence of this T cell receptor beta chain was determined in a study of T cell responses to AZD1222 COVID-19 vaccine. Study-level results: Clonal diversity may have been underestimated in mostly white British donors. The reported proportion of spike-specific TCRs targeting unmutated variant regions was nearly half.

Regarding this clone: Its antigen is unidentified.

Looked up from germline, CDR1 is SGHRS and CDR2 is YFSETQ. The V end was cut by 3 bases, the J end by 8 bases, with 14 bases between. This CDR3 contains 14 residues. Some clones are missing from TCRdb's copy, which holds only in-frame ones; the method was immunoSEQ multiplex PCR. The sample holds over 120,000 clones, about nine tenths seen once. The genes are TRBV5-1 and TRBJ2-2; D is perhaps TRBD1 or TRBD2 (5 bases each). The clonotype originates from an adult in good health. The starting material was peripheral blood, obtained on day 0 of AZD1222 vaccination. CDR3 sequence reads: CASSWGPTGGELFF. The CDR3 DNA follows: TGCGCCAGCAGCTGGGGACCAACTGGGGGGGAGCTGTTTTTT.